This T cell receptor (beta chain) comes out of a study of cytomegalovirus exposure and HLA in healthy donors. Points from the study as a whole: When analyzed later, a missense DCLRE1C variant was found to be linked to TCR beta V- and J-gene trimming. Overall, approximately 150 TCR beta chains were annotated as cytomegalovirus-associated.

All the people who gave samples were healthy bone marrow donors. This donor's record omits CMV serostatus. In germline, CDR1 is SNHLY, CDR2 FYNNEI. Trimming cost V 8 bases and J 7 bases, with 17 bases left between them. The CDR3 has 13 amino acids. To note about this clone: As yet, its antigen is unknown.

The PCR employed 60 Vbeta primers together with 13 Jbeta primers. TCRdb's copy holds only in-frame clones and misses some; the assay was immunoSEQ multiplex PCR. The sample has 200,000 to 250,000 clones; roughly 84% are singletons. Material for sequencing was PBMCs. This TCR was sampled from a human donor in good health. V usage is TRBV2 and J usage is TRBJ1-2; D remains unclear. This CDR3 reads CASGRSSLLGYTF. The CDR3 nucleotides read TGTGCCAGCGGAAGGAGTTCCCTACTTGGCTACACCTTC. Using reference TRBV2 and TRBJ1-2 for the parts outside the CDR3, the full variable domain is EPEVTQTPSHQVTQMGQEVILRCVPISNHLYFYWYRQILGQKVEFLVSFYNNEISEKSEIFDDQFSVERPDGSNFTLKIRSTKLEDSAMYFCASGRSSLLGYTFGSGTRLTVV.